This T cell receptor beta chain stems from a study of T cells in Graves' hyperthyroidism and ophthalmopathy. Whole-study results and caveats: In simple terms, a model built on 13 V-J features told ophthalmopathy apart from stable hyperthyroidism. Prediction of ophthalmopathy progression came a median approximately 6.6 months pre-onset. In the blood, most expanded thyroid clonotypes above 0.001 appeared as well.

CDR3 length: 17 residues. Per the germline V gene, CDR1 is SNHLY and CDR2 is FYNNEI. Trimming pared 7 bases from V and 0 bases from J, leaving 21 bases between. The sample holds many counts of this clonotype. Its antigen is unknown. Amplified TCR beta CDR3 regions derived from RNA transcripts. The TCR CDR3 was amplified in a first-round RT-PCR using the HTBI primer set. One entry per CDR3 protein, called by TCRdb with MiXCR from the multiplex PCR reads. Among a few hundred thousand distinct CDR3 sequences listed, around 42% were seen once. The study excluded patients with uncontrolled infection, other autoimmune disease, pregnancy or lactation.

The material sequenced was peripheral blood or thyroid tissue (not recorded which). The chain has TRBV2 and TRBJ1-1, with D perhaps matching TRBD1 (6 bases). The clonotype originates from an adult woman with Graves' disease, either hyperthyroidism or ophthalmopathy (not recorded which). The CDR3 DNA follows: TGTGCCAGCAATAGAGTAAGGGGGGGGGGTATGAACACTGAAGCTTTCTTT. Protein product: CASNRVRGGGMNTEAFF.